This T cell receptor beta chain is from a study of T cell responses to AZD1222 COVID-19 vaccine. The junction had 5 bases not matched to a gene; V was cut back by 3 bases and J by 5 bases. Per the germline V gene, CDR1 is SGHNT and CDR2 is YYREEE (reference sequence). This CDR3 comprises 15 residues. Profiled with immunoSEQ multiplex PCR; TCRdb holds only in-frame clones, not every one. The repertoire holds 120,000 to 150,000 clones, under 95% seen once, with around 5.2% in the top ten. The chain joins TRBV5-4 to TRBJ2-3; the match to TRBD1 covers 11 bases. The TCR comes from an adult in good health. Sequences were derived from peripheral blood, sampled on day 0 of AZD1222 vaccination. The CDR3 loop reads CASSWTGGYVDTQYF. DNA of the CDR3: TGTGCCAGCAGCTGGACAGGGGGCTATGTAGATACGCAGTATTTT.